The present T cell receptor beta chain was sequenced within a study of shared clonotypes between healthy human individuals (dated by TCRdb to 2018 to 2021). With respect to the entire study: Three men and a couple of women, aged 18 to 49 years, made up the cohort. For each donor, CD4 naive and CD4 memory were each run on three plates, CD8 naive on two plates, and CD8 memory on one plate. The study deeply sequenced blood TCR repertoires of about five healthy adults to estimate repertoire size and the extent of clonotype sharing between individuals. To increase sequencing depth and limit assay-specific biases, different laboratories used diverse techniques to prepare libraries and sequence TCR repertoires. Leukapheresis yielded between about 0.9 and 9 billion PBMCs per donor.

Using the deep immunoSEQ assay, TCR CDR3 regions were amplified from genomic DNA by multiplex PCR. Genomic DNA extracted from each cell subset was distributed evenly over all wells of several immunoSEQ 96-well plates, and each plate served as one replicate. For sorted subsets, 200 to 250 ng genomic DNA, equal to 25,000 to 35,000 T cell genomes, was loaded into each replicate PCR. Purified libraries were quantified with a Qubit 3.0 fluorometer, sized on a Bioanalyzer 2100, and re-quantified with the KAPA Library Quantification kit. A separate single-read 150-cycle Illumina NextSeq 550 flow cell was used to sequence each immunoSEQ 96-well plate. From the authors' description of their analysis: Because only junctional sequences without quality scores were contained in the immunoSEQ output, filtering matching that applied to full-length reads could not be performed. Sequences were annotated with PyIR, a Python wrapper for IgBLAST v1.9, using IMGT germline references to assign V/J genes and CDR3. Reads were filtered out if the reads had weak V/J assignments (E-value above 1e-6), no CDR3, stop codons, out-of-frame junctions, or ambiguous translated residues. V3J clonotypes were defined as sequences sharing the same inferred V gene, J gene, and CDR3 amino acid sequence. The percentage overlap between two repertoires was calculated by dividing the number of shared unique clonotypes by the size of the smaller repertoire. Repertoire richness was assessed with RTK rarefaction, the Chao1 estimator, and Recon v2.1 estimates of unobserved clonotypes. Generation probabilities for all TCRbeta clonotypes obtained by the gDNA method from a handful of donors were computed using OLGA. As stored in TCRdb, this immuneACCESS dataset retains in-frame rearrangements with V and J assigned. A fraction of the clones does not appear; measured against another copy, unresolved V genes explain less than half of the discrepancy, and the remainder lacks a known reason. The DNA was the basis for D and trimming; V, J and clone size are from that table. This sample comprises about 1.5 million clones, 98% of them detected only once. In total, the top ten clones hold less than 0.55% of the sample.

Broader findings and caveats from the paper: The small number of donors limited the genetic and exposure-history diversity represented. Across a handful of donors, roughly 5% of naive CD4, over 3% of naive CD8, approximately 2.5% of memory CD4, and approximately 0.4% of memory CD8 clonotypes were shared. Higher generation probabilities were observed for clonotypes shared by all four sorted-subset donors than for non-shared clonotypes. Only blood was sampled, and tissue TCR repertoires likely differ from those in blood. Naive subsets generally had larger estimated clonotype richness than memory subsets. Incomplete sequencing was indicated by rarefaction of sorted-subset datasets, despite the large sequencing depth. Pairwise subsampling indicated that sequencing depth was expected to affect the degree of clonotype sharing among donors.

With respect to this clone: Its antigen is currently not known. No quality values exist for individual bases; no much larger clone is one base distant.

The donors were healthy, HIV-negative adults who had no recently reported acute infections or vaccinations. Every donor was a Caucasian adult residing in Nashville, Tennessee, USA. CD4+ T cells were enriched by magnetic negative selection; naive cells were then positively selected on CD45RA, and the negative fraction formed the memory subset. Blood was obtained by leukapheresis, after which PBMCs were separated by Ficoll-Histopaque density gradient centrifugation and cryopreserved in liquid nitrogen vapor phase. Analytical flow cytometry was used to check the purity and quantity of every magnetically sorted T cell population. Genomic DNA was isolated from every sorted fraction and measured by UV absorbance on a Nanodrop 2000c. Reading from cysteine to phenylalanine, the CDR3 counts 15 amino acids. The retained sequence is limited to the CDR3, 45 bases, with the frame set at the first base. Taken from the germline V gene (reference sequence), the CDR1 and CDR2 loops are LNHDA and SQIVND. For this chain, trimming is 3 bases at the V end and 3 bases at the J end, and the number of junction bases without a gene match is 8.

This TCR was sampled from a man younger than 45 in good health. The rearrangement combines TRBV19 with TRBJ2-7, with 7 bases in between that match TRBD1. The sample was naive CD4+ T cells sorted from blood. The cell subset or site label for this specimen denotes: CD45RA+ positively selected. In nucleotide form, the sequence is TGTGCCAGTAGTATCGGGACAGTGGATTTCTACGAGCAGTACTTC. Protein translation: CASSIGTVDFYEQYF. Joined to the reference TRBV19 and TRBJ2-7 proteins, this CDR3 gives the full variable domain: DGGITQSPKYLFRKEGQNVTLSCEQNLNHDAMYWYRQDPGQGLRLIYYSQIVNDFQKGDIAEGYSVSREKKESFPLTVTSAQKNPTAFYLCASSIGTVDFYEQYFGPGTRLTVT.